This T cell receptor beta chain was identified in a study of Ad26.COV2.S vaccination and SARS-CoV-2 variants. Treatment defined: 15 to 20 received Ad26.COV2.S at low or high dose, single or two shots; 5 received placebo; per-sample allocation not given. It was on day 63 after the first vaccine or placebo injection that samples were taken. Using immunoSEQ multiplex PCR, the repertoire was profiled, and TCRdb retains in-frame clones only, with some absent. The repertoire holds around 450,000 clones, with 90% as singletons. This clonotype was obtained from a person aged 18-65 years who received the Ad26.COV2.S COVID-19 vaccine or a placebo. The specimen was peripheral blood, collected in a trial of Ad26.COV2.S vaccine versus placebo.

As DNA, the CDR3 is TGTGCCAGCAGGCCGGGACTAGCAGACTACGAGCAGTACTTC. Its protein is CASRPGLADYEQYF. This sequence joins TRBV7-2 and TRBJ2-7; the match to TRBD2 covers 9 bases. In germline, CDR1 is SGHTA, CDR2 FQGNSA. CDR3 length: 14 amino acids. V trimming: 6 bases; J trimming: 3 bases; junction bases outside the gene matches: 6.